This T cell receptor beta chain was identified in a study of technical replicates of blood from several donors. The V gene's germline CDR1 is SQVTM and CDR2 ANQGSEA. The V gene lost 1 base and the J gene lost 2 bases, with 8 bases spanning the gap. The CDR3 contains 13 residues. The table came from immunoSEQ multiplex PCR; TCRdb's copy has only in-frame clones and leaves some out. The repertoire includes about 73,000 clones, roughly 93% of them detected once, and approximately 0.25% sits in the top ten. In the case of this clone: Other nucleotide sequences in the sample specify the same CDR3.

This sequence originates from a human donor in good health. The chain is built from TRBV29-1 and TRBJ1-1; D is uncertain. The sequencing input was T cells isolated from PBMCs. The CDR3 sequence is CSVEGRLNTEAFF. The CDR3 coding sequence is TGCAGCGTTGAAGGCAGACTTAACACTGAAGCTTTCTTT.